This TCR beta chain was sequenced during a study of PD-L1 blockade in urothelial cancer. Looking at the study overall: Male patients with bladder-origin urothelial cancer numbered about nine tenths of the roughly 29. The median number of T cells present in blood samples was 140,000 to 150,000.

Germline V gene sequence: CDR1 SGHTS, CDR2 YDEGEE. The V gene end was trimmed by 4 bases and the J gene end by 5 bases; junction bases not matched to a gene: 16. The CDR3 has 18 residues. This clone occurred once. Here immunoSEQ multiplex PCR was the method, and the copy in TCRdb shows in-frame clones only, minus some. Among tens of thousands of clones listed, around four fifths were seen once. The sequence derives from a man aged 65 to 85 with urothelial cancer. The V and J genes are TRBV5-8 and TRBJ2-5; TRBD2 matches 11 bases. The sample was PBMCs, taken around atezolizumab (anti-PD-L1) treatment. CDR3 protein: CASSLRRLAGNFGETQYF. DNA for the CDR3: TGTGCCAGCAGCCTGAGACGACTAGCGGGAAACTTTGGGGAGACCCAGTACTTC.